This T cell receptor (beta chain) is drawn from a study of blood T cell repertoires in COVID-19. The wider study: Acute and convalescent COVID-19 samples came from the United States, Italy and Spain. T cells, B-cell-depleted T cells, or PBMCs supplied cDNA or gDNA.

In the authors' workflow: Estimation of nucleated cell counts relied on the amplification of reference gene primers. Sequencing used immunoSEQ multiplex PCR; TCRdb keeps in-frame clones, though not all of them. D and trimming were read from the DNA, whereas the V and J calls and clone size are those reported in that table. The sample shows tens of thousands of clones, around 83% of them seen only once. This clone has a single count. Material: peripheral blood. The source of this sequence is a human donor in a cohort sampled during active COVID-19.

Here the CDR3 DNA reads TGTGCCAGCAGTACGGGACTAGCGGAGAACACCGGGGAGCTGTTTTTT. Its protein is CASSTGLAENTGELFF. The chain joins TRBV6-2 or TRBV6-3 to TRBJ2-2; 11 bases align to TRBD2. Unmatched junction bases numbered 3, after V lost 5 bases and J lost 1 base. Germline assignment: CDR1 MNHEY and CDR2 SVGEGT. This CDR3 spans 16 amino acids.